This TCR beta chain was found in a study of neurological immune-mediated disorders. TCRdb re-called the 5' RACE reads through MiXCR, storing one row per CDR3 protein. The sample holds approximately 26,000 distinct CDR3 sequences, about 2.5% seen once. This clonotype was picked up many times. The CDR3 is made up of 13 amino acids. Germline V gives CDR1 SQVTM, CDR2 ANQGSEA. Between the trimmed V and J ends, which lost 3 bases and 5 bases, there was a span of 10 bases. The rearrangement links TRBV29-1 to TRBJ2-2, with a weak D call TRBD1 (5 bases). This clonotype originated in a woman between 45 and 65 years old with multiple sclerosis. The source material was PBMCs. CDR3 bases: TGCAGCGTTGAGCCAGGGAATACCGGGGAGCTGTTTTTT. It codes for CSVEPGNTGELFF.